Listed below are T cell receptor beta chains from one sample, sequenced in a study of shared clonotypes between healthy human individuals. The method was immunoSEQ multiplex PCR; TCRdb's version includes in-frame clones alone and lacks a portion of them. The repertoire holds under 600,000 clones, with around 97% as singletons. The specimen was naive CD4+ T cells sorted from blood. The receptors were gathered from a woman aged 30 to 39 in good health. The CDR3 runs from the conserved cysteine through the conserved F or W. D genes are given only for firm matches. Size is stated for part of the rows, as once, few or many counts, or as a class when the clone is expanded.

size	V	J	D	DNA	CDR3
.	TRBV6-5	TRBJ2-7	.	TGTGCCAGCAGTAAGGGACTGAGAATCTACGAGCAGTACTTC	CASSKGLRIYEQYF
.	TRBV4-1	TRBJ1-3	.	TGCGCCAGCAGCCAAGAGGGGACTAGCGCTGGAAACACCATATATTTT	CASSQEGTSAGNTIYF
.	TRBV6-1	TRBJ1-1	.	TGTGCCAGCAGTGAATTATTAGAGAGTTACACTGAAGCTTTCTTT	CASSELLESYTEAFF
.	TRBV10-3	TRBJ1-1	.	TGTGCCATCAGTCGCGAGACAGGACGTAGGAACACTGAAGCTTTCTTT	CAISRETGRRNTEAFF
once	TRBV5-1	TRBJ2-2	TRBD2	TGCGCCAGCAGCTTACTAGCGGGAGGCACCGGGGAGCTGTTTTTT	CASSLLAGGTGELFF
.	TRBV6-5	TRBJ2-2	TRBD2	TGTGCCAGCAGTTCACTAGCGAGTAACACCGGGGAGCTGTTTTTT	CASSSLASNTGELFF
.	TRBV6-5	TRBJ1-4	TRBD1	TGTGCCAGCAAAGAGAGGGGGCGAGCTAATGAAAAACTGTTTTTT	CASKERGRANEKLFF
once	TRBV9	TRBJ2-3	.	TGTGCCAGCAGCGTTCGACAGTCTCGCACAGATACGCAGTATTTT	CASSVRQSRTDTQYF
.	TRBV5-8	TRBJ2-4	.	TGTGCCAGCAGCTTTATCTCGGGAGAGGTAGGCATTCAGTACTTC	CASSFISGEVGIQYF
.	TRBV6-5	TRBJ2-7	.	TGTGCCAGCAGTGCCCCAAAGAAGAGCTCCTACGAGCAGTACTTC	CASSAPKKSSYEQYF
once	TRBV11-3	TRBJ2-5	.	TGTGCCAGCAGCGAGATGTGGGTCAGGAGAACAAGGCAGACCCAGTACTTC	CASSEMWVRRTRQTQYF
.	TRBV15	TRBJ1-2	.	TGTGCCACCAGCAGAGAGGCGAGAGGGCCAGTCAGCTATGGCTACACCTTC	CATSREARGPVSYGYTF
.	TRBV5-1	TRBJ1-3	.	TGCGCCAGCAGTCAGGGTTCTGGAAACACCATATATTTT	CASSQGSGNTIYF
.	TRBV19	TRBJ1-5	TRBD1	TGTGCCAGTAGTATCGACAGGGTAACTCAGCCCCAGCATTTT	CASSIDRVTQPQHF
.	TRBV19	TRBJ2-5	TRBD2	TGTGCCAGTTCGCCCGAAAAGGGGTGGCGGGGGATAGAGACCCAGTACTTC	CASSPEKGWRGIETQYF
.	TRBV19	TRBJ2-7	TRBD2	TGTGCCAGTAGTGGAAGTCCCGGACTAGCGGGAGGGGGAGGCTCCTACGAGCAGTACTTC	CASSGSPGLAGGGGSYEQYF
.	TRBV7-7	TRBJ2-7	.	TGTGCCAGCAGCCCGGACACGATCTCCGACGAGCAGTACTTC	CASSPDTISDEQYF
.	TRBV27	TRBJ2-3	TRBD2	TGTGCCAGCAGTCCCCGACTAGCGGGAGATACGCAGTATTTT	CASSPRLAGDTQYF
.	TRBV11-3	TRBJ2-2	.	TGTGCCAGCAGGCCCGGAGGGGGGACCGGGGAGCTGTTTTTT	CASRPGGGTGELFF
.	TRBV28	TRBJ1-2	.	TGTGCCAGCAGTTTAACCTTCGAAATGGGCTACACCTTC	CASSLTFEMGYTF
.	TRBV28	TRBJ1-1	.	TGTGCCAGCAGTTTGGGGGTGAAGAACACTGAAGCTTTCTTT	CASSLGVKNTEAFF
.	TRBV6-1	TRBJ1-2	.	TGTGCCAGCATGACACGGGACACCTATGGCTACACCTTC	CASMTRDTYGYTF
.	TRBV21-1	TRBJ1-1	.	TGTGCCAGCCCGGTCAGGGGGCCGAAGAACACTGAAGCTTTCTTT	CASPVRGPKNTEAFF
.	TRBV5-1	TRBJ2-6	TRBD1	TGCGCCAGCAGCTCACAACCGGGACAGGGGCTTGGGGCCAACGTCCTGACTTTC	CASSSQPGQGLGANVLTF
.	TRBV6-5	TRBJ2-2	.	TGTGCCAGCAGTAACACTGCGAACACCGGGGAGCTGTTTTTT	CASSNTANTGELFF
.	TRBV5-1	TRBJ2-1	TRBD2	TGCGCCAGCAGCCCTGGGACTAGCGGGAATGAGCAGTTCTTC	CASSPGTSGNEQFF
.	TRBV28	TRBJ1-4	TRBD1	TGTGCCAGTTCTTTGGACAGGGTAAATGAAAAACTGTTTTTT	CASSLDRVNEKLFF
.	TRBV27	TRBJ2-2	.	TGTGCCAGTAGGTGGGGGTACACCGGGGAGCTGTTTTTT	CASRWGYTGELFF
.	TRBV18	TRBJ2-7	.	TGTGCCAGCTCACCCTGGGACAACTACGAGCAGTACTTC	CASSPWDNYEQYF
.	TRBV9	TRBJ1-2	.	TGTGCCAGCAGCGGCAGGGTTTCCAACTATGGCTACACCTTC	CASSGRVSNYGYTF
once	TRBV28	TRBJ1-4	.	TGTGCCAGCAGTTGGAATGAAAAACTGTTTTTT	CASSWNEKLFF
.	TRBV2	TRBJ2-7	TRBD2	TGTGCCAATCGACTAGCGGACTCCTACGAGCAGTACTTC	CANRLADSYEQYF
once	TRBV27	TRBJ2-7	TRBD2	TGTGCCAGCAGTCTACTAGCGGGAGGGTCTAGCGAGCAGTACTTC	CASSLLAGGSSEQYF
.	TRBV27	TRBJ2-3	.	TGTGCCAGCAGTTGGCTGAGGGACCAGGGCACAGATACGCAGTATTTT	CASSWLRDQGTDTQYF
.	TRBV19	TRBJ1-5	.	TGTGCCAGTAGTTCGTGGGGGCAGCCCCAGCATTTT	CASSSWGQPQHF
.	TRBV5-1	TRBJ1-1	.	TGCGCCAGCAGCTTGGGATCCAGGGTGGGCACTGAAGCTTTCTTT	CASSLGSRVGTEAFF
.	TRBV20-1	TRBJ2-7	.	TGCAGTGCTAGGACTAGGTTTGAGCAGTACTTC	CSARTRFEQYF
.	TRBV5-1	TRBJ1-1	.	TGCGCCAGCAGCTTGGTACAGGGCCAGACTGAAGCTTTCTTT	CASSLVQGQTEAFF
.	TRBV7-8	TRBJ2-3	TRBD2	TGTGCCAGCAGCTTAGGAGAACTAGCGGGAGGCACAGATACGCAGTATTTT	CASSLGELAGGTDTQYF
.	TRBV27	TRBJ2-1	TRBD2	TGTGCCAGCAGGAGATCTAGCGGGAGTCGGAATGAGCAGTTCTTC	CASRRSSGSRNEQFF
once	TRBV6-1	TRBJ2-7	TRBD2	TGTGCCAGCAGTGAATTAATAGCGGGAGGGTCCTACGAGCAGTACTTC	CASSELIAGGSYEQYF
few	TRBV27	TRBJ1-4	.	TGTGCCAGCAGTTTTGGGCCATCCATCGAAAAACTGTTTTTT	CASSFGPSIEKLFF
few	TRBV2	TRBJ1-3	.	TGTGCCAGCACTGAACAGGGAAACACCATATATTTT	CASTEQGNTIYF
once	TRBV7-6	TRBJ1-2	.	TGTGCCAGCAGCTTAGAGCCCCTCAGACAGGAGCTCTATGGCTACACCTTC	CASSLEPLRQELYGYTF
.	TRBV19	TRBJ2-7	TRBD2	TGTGCCAGTAGTCCGATAGGGGCGGGAGTACGAGGAAACGAGCAGTACTTC	CASSPIGAGVRGNEQYF
.	TRBV11-2	TRBJ2-3	TRBD2	TGTGCCAGCAGCTTAGGGGTTAGCGGGAGGTTCACAGATACGCAGTATTTT	CASSLGVSGRFTDTQYF
.	TRBV25-1	TRBJ1-4	.	TGTGCCAGCAGTGTACCTTGGGGCAGGGGTGAAAAACTGTTTTTT	CASSVPWGRGEKLFF
.	TRBV29-1	TRBJ2-1	.	TGCAGCGTCGCTTTTGGGACGCCGTACAATGAGCAGTTCTTC	CSVAFGTPYNEQFF
.	TRBV21-1	TRBJ1-1	.	TGTGCCAGAGCGGGTAAACGGTCAAGGAACACTGAAGCTTTCTTT	CARAGKRSRNTEAFF
.	TRBV11-2	TRBJ2-1	TRBD2	TGTGCCAGCAGCGAAGCCCCGGGACTAGCGGGTAATGAGCAGTTCTTC	CASSEAPGLAGNEQFF